A single sample is the source of the 18 T cell receptor beta chains below, sequenced in a study of shared clonotypes between healthy human individuals. CD8 cells classed as naive were CD45RO-negative and positively selected for CCR7, excluding terminally differentiated effector memory CD45RA+ cells. Profiling relied on immunoSEQ multiplex PCR, and the TCRdb table lists in-frame clones only, not all of them. The repertoire holds about 590,000 clones, with about 95% as singletons. The sample taken for sequencing was naive CD8+ T cells sorted from blood. The receptors stem from a woman aged 25 to 39 in good health.

V and J are TRBV20-1 and TRBJ2-1; tentatively, D is TRBD1 (6 bases). CDR1 and CDR2 (germline): DFQATT, SNEGSKA (reference sequence). The CDR3 consists of 11 residues. CDR3 amino acids: CSQGPSNEQFF. As DNA, the CDR3 is TGCAGCCAGGGGCCCAGCAATGAGCAGTTCTTC.

Note on this clone: The sample has other DNA sequences that encode this CDR3 too. The chain employs TRBV7-9 and TRBJ1-1; the D gene is possibly TRBD1 (5 bases). The V gene's germline CDR1 is SEHNR and CDR2 FQNEAQ (reference sequence). Trimming shortened V by 5 bases and J by 5 bases, and 9 bases separated the two germline ends. The CDR3 loop spans 12 amino acids. The DNA of the CDR3 is TGTGCCAGCAGCCCGCAGGGTACTGAAGCTTTCTTT. Amino acids: CASSPQGTEAFF.

This chain connects TRBV5-4 to TRBJ2-3, with D tentatively TRBD2 (5 bases). The V gene's germline CDR1 is SGHNT and CDR2 YYREEE (reference sequence). There are 15 residues in the CDR3. V was clipped by 7 bases and J by 0 bases, with 15 bases between them. The CDR3 sequence: CASGEAAQSTDTQYF. In DNA form, the CDR3 reads TGTGCCAGCGGCGAAGCGGCCCAGAGCACAGATACGCAGTATTTT.

This clone appeared once. J is TRBJ2-3 and V is TRBV18; D unresolved. This CDR3 region has 13 residues. V gave up 4 bases and J gave up 6 bases, with 11 bases separating them. The germline V gene has CDR1 KGHSH and CDR2 LQKENI. The DNA of the CDR3 is TGTGCCAGCTCACGGAACCCGGCCGATACGCAGTATTTT. This translates into CASSRNPADTQYF.

V gene TRBV11-2 combines with J gene TRBJ2-7; possibly TRBD1 or TRBD2 for D (6 bases each). Germline CDR1 is SGHAT and CDR2 is FQNNGV. V was shortened by 2 bases and J by 6 bases, with 17 bases between the two germline ends. The CDR3 is 15 amino acids. The CDR3: CASSLPWGRGFEQYF. The CDR3 coding sequence is TGTGCCAGCAGCTTACCCTGGGGGCGGGGTTTCGAGCAGTACTTC.

V is TRBV27 and J is TRBJ2-1; D not certain. Trimming cost V 0 bases and J 2 bases, with 8 bases left between them. The CDR3 contains 15 residues. Germline values: CDR1 MNHEY, CDR2 SMNVEV (reference sequence). Written as DNA, the CDR3 is TGTGCCAGCAGTTTATCGAGAGGTCCCTACAATGAGCAGTTCTTC. Residues: CASSLSRGPYNEQFF.

The chain uses TRBV16 and TRBJ2-7; a possible D gene is TRBD2 (5 bases). V lost 1 base, J lost 7 bases, and 20 bases lay in between. CDR1 is KGHSY, CDR2 FQNENV, per germline. This CDR3 has 16 residues. In DNA form, the CDR3 reads TGTGCCAGCAGCCAATATGGGGTAGCGCCCTCGGGAGAGCAGTACTTC. Translating gives CASSQYGVAPSGEQYF.

This sequence joins TRBV7-9 and TRBJ2-3; D is uncertain. The germline V gene has CDR1 SEHNR and CDR2 FQNEAQ (reference sequence). This CDR3 is 16 amino acids long. With 4 bases removed from V and 2 bases from J, the gap between germline ends came to 16 bases. This CDR3 is CASSSRALDLTDTQYF. The DNA of the CDR3 is TGTGCCAGCAGCTCACGGGCCCTAGATCTCACAGATACGCAGTATTTT. Using reference TRBV7-9 and TRBJ2-3 for the parts outside the CDR3, the full variable domain is DTGVSQNPRHKITKRGQNVTFRCDPISEHNRLYWYRQTLGQGPEFLTYFQNEAQLEKSRLLSDRFSAERPKGSFSTLEIQRTEQGDSAMYLCASSSRALDLTDTQYFGPGTRLTVL.

The chain joins TRBV7-8 to TRBJ2-7; D possibly corresponds to TRBD1 (6 bases). This CDR3 region has 15 residues. The V gene's germline CDR1 is SGHVS and CDR2 FQNEAQ. V lost 2 bases to trimming and J lost 3 bases, with 14 bases between them. The CDR3 coding sequence is TGTGCCAGCAGCTTATCGGACAGCTGGGGCTACGAGCAGTACTTC. It specifies CASSLSDSWGYEQYF. The full variable domain, rest sourced from reference TRBV7-8 and TRBJ2-7, is GAGVSQSPRYKVAKRGQDVALRCDPISGHVSLFWYQQALGQGPEFLTYFQNEAQLDKSGLPSDRFFAERPEGSVSTLKIQRTQQEDSAVYLCASSLSDSWGYEQYFGPGTRLTVT.

CDR3 DNA: TGTGCCAGCAGCGCATCCGGGACAGGGGTCGACGAGCAGTACTTC. Protein: CASSASGTGVDEQYF. V usage is TRBV13 and J usage is TRBJ2-7, with 10 nucleotides matching TRBD1. Germline values: CDR1 PRHDT, CDR2 FYEKMQ (reference sequence). The CDR3 is 15 residues long. Trimming took 5 bases from V and 5 from J; bases not matched to a gene: 9.

The chain uses TRBV5-5 and TRBJ2-5; the D is unclear. The germline V gene encodes CDR1 SGHKS and CDR2 YYEKEE (reference sequence). V was trimmed by 0 bases and J by 5 bases, leaving 11 bases between them. This CDR3 region has 14 residues. The CDR3 DNA sequence: TGTGCCAGCAGCTTGGATATAGCCCCGGAGACCCAGTACTTC. This translates into CASSLDIAPETQYF.

This chain joins TRBV6-5 and TRBJ1-1; no definite D call. V was clipped by 4 bases and J by 0 bases, with 9 bases between them. From germline, CDR1 is MNHEY and CDR2 SVGAGI. The CDR3 is 14 residues long. The CDR3 here is CASSLVGMNTEAFF. DNA for the CDR3: TGTGCCAGCAGTTTAGTGGGGATGAACACTGAAGCTTTCTTT.

The V and J genes are TRBV27 and TRBJ2-5; 7 bases map to TRBD2. The CDR3 covers 16 residues. J gave up 2 bases and V 7 bases, and 13 bases lay outside the gene matches. The germline V gene encodes CDR1 MNHEY and CDR2 SMNVEV (reference sequence). CDR3 sequence reads: CASKPTASGYQETQYF. The DNA for the CDR3 is TGTGCCAGCAAACCAACCGCTAGCGGTTATCAAGAGACCCAGTACTTC.

The V call is TRBV28, the J call TRBJ2-7, with D perhaps given as TRBD1 or TRBD2 (5 bases each). The germline V gene has CDR1 MDHEN and CDR2 SYDVKM. The V gene lost 0 bases and the J gene lost 0 bases, with 6 bases spanning the gap. The CDR3 has 14 amino acids. The CDR3 spells CASSLWGDSYEQYF. The CDR3 DNA sequence: TGTGCCAGCAGTTTATGGGGGGACTCCTACGAGCAGTACTTC. Looking up the rest from reference TRBV28 and TRBJ2-7 gives the full variable domain: DVKVTQSSRYLVKRTGEKVFLECVQDMDHENMFWYRQDPGLGLRLIYFSYDVKMKEKGDIPEGYSVSREKKERFSLILESASTNQTSMYLCASSLWGDSYEQYFGPGTRLTVT.

In the case of this clone: The sample carries other DNA sequences with the same CDR3. The gene calls are TRBV5-4 and TRBJ2-7; no clear D gene. Trimming removed 0 bases from V and 6 bases from J, with 4 bases in between. Germline V gives CDR1 SGHNT, CDR2 YYREEE (reference sequence). The CDR3 is 11 amino acids. The CDR3 DNA reads TGTGCCAGCAGCTTGGCCTCCGAGCAGTACTTC. Translation gives CASSLASEQYF.

The chain is built from TRBV13 and TRBJ2-1; 9 nucleotides match TRBD2. Germline V lookup: CDR1 PRHDT, CDR2 FYEKMQ (reference sequence). The ends lost 4 bases at V and 9 bases at J; junction bases unmatched: 13. The CDR3 has 16 amino acids. DNA of the CDR3: TGTGCCAGCAGCTCCCCGGGTAGCGGGAGTGTAGCTGAGCAGTTCTTC. It encodes CASSSPGSGSVAEQFF. Full variable domain (rest looked up from reference TRBV13 and TRBJ2-1): AAGVIQSPRHLIKEKRETATLKCYPIPRHDTVYWYQQGPGQDPQFLISFYEKMQSDKGSIPDRFSAQQFSDYHSELNMSSLELGDSALYFCASSSPGSGSVAEQFFGPGTRLTVL.

This rearrangement joins TRBV7-7 to TRBJ2-1, with 7 bases fitting TRBD2. After removal of 2 bases from V and 9 bases from J, the junction contained 10 bases not matched to a gene. Looked up from germline, CDR1 is SSHAT and CDR2 is FNYEAQ (reference sequence). This CDR3 region has 15 residues. For the CDR3, the DNA is TGTGCCAGCAGCTTATCAGCGGGGCCACTCAGTGAGCAGTTCTTC. It yields the protein CASSLSAGPLSEQFF.

The chain uses TRBV4-1 and TRBJ2-2; the D gene is possibly TRBD2 (5 bases). V was shortened by 1 base and J by 4 bases, with 13 bases between the two germline ends. This CDR3 spans 16 amino acids. Germline-derived CDR1 and CDR2 are MGHRA and YSYEKL. The CDR3 DNA reads TGCGCCAGCAGCCAAGGTGCTAGCTGGGTCACCGGGGAGCTGTTTTTT. Protein: CASSQGASWVTGELFF.